This record covers a single T cell receptor beta chain. This record comes from a study of T cell changes during pregnancy in multiple sclerosis. V gave up 3 bases and J gave up 5 bases, with 13 bases separating them. CDR1 is KGHSH, CDR2 LQKENI, per germline. CDR3 length equals 14 residues. Data came from immunoSEQ multiplex PCR; TCRdb stores just in-frame clones and leaves some out. The sample consists of approximately 100,000 clones, almost 95% of them appearing once. The rearrangement links TRBV18 to TRBJ2-5; no clear D. This receptor was obtained from a female donor with multiple sclerosis, enrolled in a pregnancy study. Specimen: peripheral blood, collected before pregnancy. Here the CDR3 reads CASSPTSVLETQYF. In DNA form, the CDR3 reads TGTGCCAGCTCACCGACTTCGGTTTTGGAGACCCAGTACTTC. The variable domain in full, completed from reference TRBV18 and TRBJ2-5, reads NAGVMQNPRHLVRRRGQEARLRCSPMKGHSHVYWYRQLPEEGLKFMVYLQKENIIDESGMPKERFSAEFPKEGPSILRIQQVVRGDSAAYFCASSPTSVLETQYFGPGTRLLVL.